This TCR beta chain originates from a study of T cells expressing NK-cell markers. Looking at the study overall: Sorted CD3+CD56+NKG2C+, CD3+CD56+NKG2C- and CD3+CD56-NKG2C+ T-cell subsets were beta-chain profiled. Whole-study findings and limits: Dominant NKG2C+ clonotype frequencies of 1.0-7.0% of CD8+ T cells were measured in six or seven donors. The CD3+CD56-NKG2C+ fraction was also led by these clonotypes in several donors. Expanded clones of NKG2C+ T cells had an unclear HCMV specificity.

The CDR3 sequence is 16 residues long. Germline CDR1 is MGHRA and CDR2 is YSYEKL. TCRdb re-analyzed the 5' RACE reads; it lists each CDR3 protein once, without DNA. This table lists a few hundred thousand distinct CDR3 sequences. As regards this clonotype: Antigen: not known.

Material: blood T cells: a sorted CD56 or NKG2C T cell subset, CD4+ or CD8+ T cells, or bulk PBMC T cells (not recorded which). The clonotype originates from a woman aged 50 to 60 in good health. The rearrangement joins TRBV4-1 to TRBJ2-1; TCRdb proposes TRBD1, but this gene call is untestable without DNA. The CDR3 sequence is CASSTRKGQEYNEQFF.